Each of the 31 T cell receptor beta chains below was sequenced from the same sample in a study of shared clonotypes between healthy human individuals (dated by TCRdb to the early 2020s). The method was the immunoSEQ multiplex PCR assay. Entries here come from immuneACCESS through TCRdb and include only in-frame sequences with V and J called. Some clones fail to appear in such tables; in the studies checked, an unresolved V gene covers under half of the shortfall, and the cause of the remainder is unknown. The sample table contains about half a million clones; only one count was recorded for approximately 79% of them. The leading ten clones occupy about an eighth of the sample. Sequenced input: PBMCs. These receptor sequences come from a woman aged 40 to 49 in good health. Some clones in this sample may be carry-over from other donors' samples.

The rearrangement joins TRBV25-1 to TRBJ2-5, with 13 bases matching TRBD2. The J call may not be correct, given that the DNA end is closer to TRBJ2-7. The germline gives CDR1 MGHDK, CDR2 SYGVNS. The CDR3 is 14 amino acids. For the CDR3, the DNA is TGTGCCAGCAGGGGACTAGCGGGATCCTACGAGCAGTACTTC. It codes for CASRGLAGSYEQYF.

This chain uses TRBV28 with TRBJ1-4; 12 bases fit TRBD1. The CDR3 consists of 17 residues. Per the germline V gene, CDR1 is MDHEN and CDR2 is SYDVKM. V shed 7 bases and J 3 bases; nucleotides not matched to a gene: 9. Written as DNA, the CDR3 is TGTGCCAGCAAAGCCGGGACAGGGGGCATTGCTAATGAAAAACTGTTTTTT. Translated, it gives CASKAGTGGIANEKLFF.

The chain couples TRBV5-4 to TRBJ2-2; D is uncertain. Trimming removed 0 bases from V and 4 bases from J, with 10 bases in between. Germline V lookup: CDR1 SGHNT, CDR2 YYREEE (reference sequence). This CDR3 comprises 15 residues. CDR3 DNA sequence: TGTGCCAGCAGCTTGGAGACCATAAGCACCGGGGAGCTGTTTTTT. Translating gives CASSLETISTGELFF.

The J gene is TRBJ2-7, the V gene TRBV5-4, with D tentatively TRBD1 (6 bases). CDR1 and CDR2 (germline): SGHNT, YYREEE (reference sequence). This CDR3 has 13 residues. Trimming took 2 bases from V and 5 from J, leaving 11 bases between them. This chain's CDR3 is CASSFQGSDEQYF. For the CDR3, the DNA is TGTGCCAGCAGCTTTCAGGGGTCGGACGAGCAGTACTTC.

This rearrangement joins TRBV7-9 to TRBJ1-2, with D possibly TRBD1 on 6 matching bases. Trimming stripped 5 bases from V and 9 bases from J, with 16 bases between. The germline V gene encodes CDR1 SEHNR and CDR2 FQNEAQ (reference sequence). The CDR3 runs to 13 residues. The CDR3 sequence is CASSPGQYARYTF. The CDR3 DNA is TGTGCCAGCAGCCCCGGACAGTATGCTCGCTACACCTTC. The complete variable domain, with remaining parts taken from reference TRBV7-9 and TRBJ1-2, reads DTGVSQNPRHKITKRGQNVTFRCDPISEHNRLYWYRQTLGQGPEFLTYFQNEAQLEKSRLLSDRFSAERPKGSFSTLEIQRTEQGDSAMYLCASSPGQYARYTFGSGTRLTVV.

CDR3 bases: TGTGCCTGGAGTCAGGTGGGGCACTTTTCCTACGAGCAGTACTTC. Translation: CAWSQVGHFSYEQYF. The V and J genes are TRBV30 and TRBJ2-7; D possibly corresponds to TRBD1 (5 bases). The CDR3 extends over 15 amino acids. The germline CDR1 and CDR2 sequences are GTSNPN and SVGIG (reference sequence). The ends were cut back, 2 bases at V and 1 base at J, with 15 bases in the middle.

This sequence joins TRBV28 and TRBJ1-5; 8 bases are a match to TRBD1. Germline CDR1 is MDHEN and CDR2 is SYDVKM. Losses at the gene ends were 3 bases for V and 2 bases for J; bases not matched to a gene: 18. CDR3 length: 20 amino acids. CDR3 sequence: CASSLGGQGAVFSGNQPQHF. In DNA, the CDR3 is TGTGCCAGCAGTTTGGGTGGGCAGGGGGCAGTTTTTTCGGGCAATCAGCCCCAGCATTTT.

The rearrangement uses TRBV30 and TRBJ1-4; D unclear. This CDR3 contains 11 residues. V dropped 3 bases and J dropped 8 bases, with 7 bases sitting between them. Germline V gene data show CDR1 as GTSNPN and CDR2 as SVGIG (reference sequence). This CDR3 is CAWSIGEKLFF. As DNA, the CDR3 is TGTGCCTGGAGCATAGGGGAAAAACTGTTTTTT.

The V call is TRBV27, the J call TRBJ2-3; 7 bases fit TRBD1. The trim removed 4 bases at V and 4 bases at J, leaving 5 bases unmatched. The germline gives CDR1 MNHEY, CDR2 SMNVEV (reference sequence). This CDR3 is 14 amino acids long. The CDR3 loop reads CASSSQGWSDTQYF. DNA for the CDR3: TGTGCCAGCAGTTCACAGGGGTGGTCAGATACGCAGTATTTT.

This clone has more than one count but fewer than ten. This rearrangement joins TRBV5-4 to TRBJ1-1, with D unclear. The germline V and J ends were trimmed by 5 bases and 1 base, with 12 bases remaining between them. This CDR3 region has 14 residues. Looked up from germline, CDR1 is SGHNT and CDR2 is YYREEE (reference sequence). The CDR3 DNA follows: TGTGCCAGCAGGGCTATGGGTGGGAACACTGAAGCTTTCTTT. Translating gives CASRAMGGNTEAFF.

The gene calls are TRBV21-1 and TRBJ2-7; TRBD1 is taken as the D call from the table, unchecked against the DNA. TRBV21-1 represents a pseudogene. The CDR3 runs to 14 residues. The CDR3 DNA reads TGTGCCAGCAGCAAATACCCAGGCCCTTACGAGCAGTACTTC. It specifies CASSKYPGPYEQYF.

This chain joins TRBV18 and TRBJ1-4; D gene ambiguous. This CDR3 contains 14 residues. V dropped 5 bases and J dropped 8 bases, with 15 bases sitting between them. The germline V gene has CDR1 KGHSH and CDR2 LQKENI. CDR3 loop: CASSSGWGSEKLFF. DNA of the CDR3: TGTGCCAGCTCATCAGGATGGGGTAGCGAAAAACTGTTTTTT.

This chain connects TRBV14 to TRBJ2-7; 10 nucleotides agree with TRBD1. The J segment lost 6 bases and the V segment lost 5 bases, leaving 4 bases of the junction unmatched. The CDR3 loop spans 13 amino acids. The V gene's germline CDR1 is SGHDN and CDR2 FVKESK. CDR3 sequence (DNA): TGTGCCAGCAGCTCCCGGACAGGGGGCGAGCAGTACTTC. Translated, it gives CASSSRTGGEQYF.

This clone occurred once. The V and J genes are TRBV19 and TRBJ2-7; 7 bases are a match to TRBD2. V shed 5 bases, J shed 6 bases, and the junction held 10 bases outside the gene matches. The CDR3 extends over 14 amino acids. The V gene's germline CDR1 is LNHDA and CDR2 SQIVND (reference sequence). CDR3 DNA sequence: TGTGCCAGTAGTCCAGGGACCGGGGAGGGCGAGCAGTACTTC. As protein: CASSPGTGEGEQYF.

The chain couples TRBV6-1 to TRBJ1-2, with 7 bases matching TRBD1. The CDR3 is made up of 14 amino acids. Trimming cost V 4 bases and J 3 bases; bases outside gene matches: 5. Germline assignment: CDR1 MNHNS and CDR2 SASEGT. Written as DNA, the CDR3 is TGTGCCAGCAGTGCCCGGGGGACAGACTATGGCTACACCTTC. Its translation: CASSARGTDYGYTF.

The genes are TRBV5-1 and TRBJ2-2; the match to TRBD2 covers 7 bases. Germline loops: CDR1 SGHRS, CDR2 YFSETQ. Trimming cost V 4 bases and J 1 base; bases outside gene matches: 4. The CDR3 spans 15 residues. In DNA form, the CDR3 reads TGCGCCAGCAGCCCCGGGGGGATGAACACCGGGGAGCTGTTTTTT. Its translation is CASSPGGMNTGELFF.

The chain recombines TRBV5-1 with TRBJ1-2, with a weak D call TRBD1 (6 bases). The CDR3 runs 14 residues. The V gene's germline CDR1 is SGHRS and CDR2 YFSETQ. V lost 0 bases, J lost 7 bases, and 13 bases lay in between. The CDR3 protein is CASSLVGGLSGYTF. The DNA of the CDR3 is TGCGCCAGCAGCTTGGTTGGGGGGCTGAGTGGCTACACCTTC.

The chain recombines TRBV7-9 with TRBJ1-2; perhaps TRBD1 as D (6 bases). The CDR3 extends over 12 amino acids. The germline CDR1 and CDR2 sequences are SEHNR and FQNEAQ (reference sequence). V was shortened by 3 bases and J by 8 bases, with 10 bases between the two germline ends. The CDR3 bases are TGTGCCAGCAGCTTGCAGGGGACCGGCTACACCTTC. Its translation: CASSLQGTGYTF.

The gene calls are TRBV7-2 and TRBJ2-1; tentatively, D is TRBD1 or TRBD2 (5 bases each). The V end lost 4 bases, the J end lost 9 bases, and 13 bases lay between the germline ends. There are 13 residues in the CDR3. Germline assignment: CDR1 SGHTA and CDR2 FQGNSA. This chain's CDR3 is CASSSRGDGEQFF. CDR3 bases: TGTGCCAGCAGCTCACGAGGGGATGGTGAGCAGTTCTTC.

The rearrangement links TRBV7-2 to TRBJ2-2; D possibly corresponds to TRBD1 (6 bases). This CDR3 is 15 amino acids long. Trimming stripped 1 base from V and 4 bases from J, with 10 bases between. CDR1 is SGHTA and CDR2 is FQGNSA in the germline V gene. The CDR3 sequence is CASSLDRVGTGELFF. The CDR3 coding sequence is TGTGCCAGCAGCTTAGACAGGGTTGGCACCGGGGAGCTGTTTTTT.

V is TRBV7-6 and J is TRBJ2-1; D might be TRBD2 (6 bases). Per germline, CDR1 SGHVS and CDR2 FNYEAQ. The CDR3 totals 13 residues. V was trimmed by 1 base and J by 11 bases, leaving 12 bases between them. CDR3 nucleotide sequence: TGTGCCAGCAGCTTAGTCAGGGCGGGAAAGCAGTTCTTC. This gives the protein CASSLVRAGKQFF.

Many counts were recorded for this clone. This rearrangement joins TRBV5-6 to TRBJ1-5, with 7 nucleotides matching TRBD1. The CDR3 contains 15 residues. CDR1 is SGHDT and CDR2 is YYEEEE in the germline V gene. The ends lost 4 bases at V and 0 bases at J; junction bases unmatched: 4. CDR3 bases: TGTGCCAGCAGCCGACAGGGATATAGCAATCAGCCCCAGCATTTT. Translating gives CASSRQGYSNQPQHF.

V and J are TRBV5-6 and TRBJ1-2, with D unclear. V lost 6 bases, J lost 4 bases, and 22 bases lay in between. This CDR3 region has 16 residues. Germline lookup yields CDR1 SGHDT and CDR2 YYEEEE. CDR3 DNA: TGTGCCAGCAAAGGGTGGAGGGCAGATGGCACCTATGGCTACACCTTC. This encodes CASKGWRADGTYGYTF.

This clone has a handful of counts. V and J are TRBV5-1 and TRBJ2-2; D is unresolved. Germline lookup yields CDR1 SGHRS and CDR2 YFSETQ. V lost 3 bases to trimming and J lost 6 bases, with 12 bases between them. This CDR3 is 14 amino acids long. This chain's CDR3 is CASSYLSEAGELFF. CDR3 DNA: TGCGCCAGCAGCTACCTAAGCGAGGCCGGGGAGCTGTTTTTT. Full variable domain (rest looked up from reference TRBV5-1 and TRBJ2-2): KAGVTQTPRYLIKTRGQQVTLSCSPISGHRSVSWYQQTPGQGLQFLFEYFSETQRNKGNFPGRFSGRQFSNSRSEMNVSTLELGDSALYLCASSYLSEAGELFFGEGSRLTVL.

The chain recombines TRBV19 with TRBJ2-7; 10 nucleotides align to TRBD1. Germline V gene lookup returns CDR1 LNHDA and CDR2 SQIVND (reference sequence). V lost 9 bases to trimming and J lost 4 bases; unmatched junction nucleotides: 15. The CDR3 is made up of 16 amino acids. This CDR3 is CASRGPRQGARYEQYF. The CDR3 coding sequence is TGTGCCAGCAGGGGGCCCAGACAGGGGGCGAGGTACGAGCAGTACTTC.

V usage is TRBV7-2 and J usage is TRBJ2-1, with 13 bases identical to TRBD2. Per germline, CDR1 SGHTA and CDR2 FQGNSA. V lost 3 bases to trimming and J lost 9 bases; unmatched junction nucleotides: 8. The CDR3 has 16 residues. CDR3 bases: TGTGCCAGCAGCTTGAGAACTAGCGGGAGGGCCATTGAGCAGTTCTTC. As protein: CASSLRTSGRAIEQFF.

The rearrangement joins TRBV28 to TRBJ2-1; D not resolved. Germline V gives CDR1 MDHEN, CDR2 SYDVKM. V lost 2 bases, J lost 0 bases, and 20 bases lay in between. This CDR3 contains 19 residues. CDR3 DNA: TGTGCCAGCAGTTTAAACCGTCGCGAAGCTTTAAGCTCCTACAATGAGCAGTTCTTC. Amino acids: CASSLNRREALSSYNEQFF.

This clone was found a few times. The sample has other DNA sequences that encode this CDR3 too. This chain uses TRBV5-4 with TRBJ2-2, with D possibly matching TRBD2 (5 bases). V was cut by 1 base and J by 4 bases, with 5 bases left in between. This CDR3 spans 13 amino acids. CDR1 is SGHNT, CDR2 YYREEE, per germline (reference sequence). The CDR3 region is CASSLTSTGELFF. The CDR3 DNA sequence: TGTGCCAGCAGCTTGACTAGCACCGGGGAGCTGTTTTTT.

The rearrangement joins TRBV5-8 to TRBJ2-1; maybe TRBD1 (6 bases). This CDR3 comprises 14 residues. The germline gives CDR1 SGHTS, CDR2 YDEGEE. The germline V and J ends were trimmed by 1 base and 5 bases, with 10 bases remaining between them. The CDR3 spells CASSLTYRDNEQFF. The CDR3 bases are TGTGCCAGCAGCTTGACTTACAGGGACAATGAGCAGTTCTTC.

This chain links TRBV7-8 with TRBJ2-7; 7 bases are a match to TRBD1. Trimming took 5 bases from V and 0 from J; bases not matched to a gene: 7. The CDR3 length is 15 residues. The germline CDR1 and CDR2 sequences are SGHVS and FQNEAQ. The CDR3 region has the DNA TGTGCCAGCAGCGGACCGGGACAGACCTCCTACGAGCAGTACTTC. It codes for CASSGPGQTSYEQYF.

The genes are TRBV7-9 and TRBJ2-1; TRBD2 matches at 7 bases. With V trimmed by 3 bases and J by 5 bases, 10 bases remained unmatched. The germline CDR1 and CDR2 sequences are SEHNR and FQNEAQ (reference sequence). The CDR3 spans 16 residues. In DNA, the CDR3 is TGTGCCAGCAGCTTTTCGGGAGGCAGCAAAGACAATGAGCAGTTCTTC. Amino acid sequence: CASSFSGGSKDNEQFF.